This is a list of T cell receptor beta chains from one sample in a study of blood T cell repertoires in COVID-19. Assay used: immunoSEQ multiplex PCR; TCRdb lists only in-frame clones, some missing. The sample comprises about 180,000 clones, 79% of which are singletons, and more than 7% rests with the top ten. The material sequenced was peripheral blood. These receptors were taken from a woman aged 55 to 70 with COVID-19, enrolled during active disease. The conserved cysteine and the conserved F or W are not part of the CDR3 here. Each record gives: V gene, D gene, CDR3 protein. D genes are given only for firm matches.

TRBV11-3,TRBD1,ASSRNRGAGEQF
TRBV7-9,-,ASSFSGNYGYT
TRBV5-4,-,ASSLVGSGYEQY
TRBV5-6,TRBD1,ASSQGTGRLNTEAF
TRBV5-1,-,ASSLELNTGELF
TRBV2,TRBD1,ASSETGTVAGELF
TRBV2,TRBD2,ASSAKTGTSKENTGELF
TRBV19,TRBD1,ASEGQGLTEAF
TRBV24-1,-,ATSDKRWGRETQY
TRBV7-2,-,ASGVYNEQF
TRBV19,-,ASSEVVAGELF
TRBV5-1,TRBD2,ASSPELAGNTGELF
TRBV11-3,-,ASSSRERGSYEQY
TRBV11-1,TRBD1,ASSLGQIKNIQY
TRBV5-8,-,ASSLVAEQHQPQH
TRBV4-3,-,ASSPQVRGSYEQY
TRBV12-3/TRBV12-4,-,ASSRRSGQPQH
TRBV27,-,ASSPAGALAKNIQY
TRBV6-5,-,ASSYWGRRNTEAF
TRBV14,TRBD2,ASSQVGSGRGTQY
TRBV13,-,ASSLRVRGGAYNEQF
TRBV9,TRBD2,ASSPRASGNTGELF
TRBV6-5,TRBD1,ASRPGTGFAGELF
TRBV19,-,ASSSFNGGGGQPQH
TRBV2,-,ASRVAVGGNQPQH
TRBV5-6,TRBD1,ASSSDRRSNYGYT
TRBV28,TRBD1,ASNRQGRFDEQY
TRBV7-9,-,ASSLDPGLANTGELF
TRBV6-4,TRBD2,ASRAGLAGGDNEQF
TRBV5-1,TRBD2,ASSLGAGGYYNEQF
TRBV19,-,ASTQEWAVQGKLF
TRBV3-1/TRBV3-2,-,ASSREGGSGANVLT
TRBV6-4,-,ASSAEGRNTEAF
TRBV30,TRBD2,AWSSLPLTSGRGETQY
TRBV3-1/TRBV3-2,TRBD1,ASSQGTGENQPQH
TRBV28,TRBD1,ASSLKDRFGETQY
TRBV20-1,-,SAQQGYEQY
TRBV5-1,-,ASSSRAREANEKLF
TRBV2,TRBD1,ASRGQGVDGYT
TRBV5-4,TRBD2,ASSRTGGSPADTQY
TRBV2,-,ASSVPGRSTEAF
TRBV4-1,TRBD1,ASSPQGASSTDTQY
TRBV15,TRBD1,ATSKDRGGPLPQH
TRBV2,-,ASRATYEQY
TRBV6-6,TRBD1,ASSYRQGVEKLF
TRBV15,-,ATSREREGGYEQY
TRBV30,-,AWGFGQPVSGNTIY
TRBV5-1,-,ASSLDLGNIQY
TRBV10-3,-,AAVRGGTGELF
TRBV6-5,-,ASTETQGRIQY
TRBV15,-,ATSRSSLSEAF
TRBV27,TRBD2,ASSSIGTSGKSTDTQY
TRBV18,-,ASSPPLRTGELF
TRBV7-2,-,ASSSWARETQY